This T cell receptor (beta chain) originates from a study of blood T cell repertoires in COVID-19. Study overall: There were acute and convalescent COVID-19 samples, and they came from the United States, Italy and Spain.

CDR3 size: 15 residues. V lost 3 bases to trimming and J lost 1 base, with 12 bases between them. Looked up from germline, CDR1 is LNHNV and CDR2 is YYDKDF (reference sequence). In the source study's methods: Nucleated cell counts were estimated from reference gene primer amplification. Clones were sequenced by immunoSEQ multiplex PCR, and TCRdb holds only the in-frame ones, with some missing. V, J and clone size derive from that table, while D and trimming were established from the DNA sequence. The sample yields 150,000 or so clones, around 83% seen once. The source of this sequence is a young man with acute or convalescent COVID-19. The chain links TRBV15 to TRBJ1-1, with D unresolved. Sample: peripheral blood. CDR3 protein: CATSSHEGPNTEAFF. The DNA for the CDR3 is TGTGCCACCAGCAGTCACGAGGGCCCGAACACTGAAGCTTTCTTT.